The 19 T cell receptor beta chains below all came from one sample that was sequenced in a study of cytomegalovirus exposure and HLA in healthy donors (dated by TCRdb to about 2017). Library creation used the immunoSEQ multiplex PCR assay. A mixture of 60 forward primers for TCR Vbeta segments and 13 reverse primers for TCR Jbeta segments was used in the multiplex PCR. TCRdb mirrors the immuneACCESS table, restricted to in-frame sequences. Some clones are absent from its copies; in checked studies, under half trace to an unresolved V gene, and the reason for the others is unknown. In this sample's table one finds under 200,000 clones. The biggest ten clones account for approximately 6.9% of the sample. The source material was PBMCs. These receptors came from a man aged 25-45 years in good health and CMV-seronegative.

This chain joins TRBV27 and TRBJ2-2, with 7 bases lining up with TRBD1. This CDR3 spans 14 amino acids. Germline V gives CDR1 MNHEY, CDR2 SMNVEV (reference sequence). J was trimmed by 6 bases and V by 3 bases; bases with no gene match: 4. The CDR3: CASSFSTGPGELFF. In DNA form, the CDR3 reads TGTGCCAGCAGTTTTTCGACAGGGCCCGGGGAGCTGTTTTTT.

This sequence joins TRBV6-5 and TRBJ2-5; 14 nucleotides line up with TRBD2. The assigned J gene may be wrong: the sequence end matches TRBJ2-7 better. The germline V gene encodes CDR1 MNHEY and CDR2 SVGAGI. CDR3 size: 16 residues. CDR3 sequence (DNA): TGTGCCAGCAGTTCCCCCGGACTAGCGGGGGGACACGAGCAGTACTTC. This codes for CASSSPGLAGGHEQYF.

The chain combines TRBV30 with TRBJ1-5, with a weak D call TRBD1 (6 bases). Between the trimmed V and J ends, which lost 3 bases and 3 bases, there was a span of 15 bases. CDR3 length equals 15 residues. CDR1 is GTSNPN and CDR2 is SVGIG in the germline V gene (reference sequence). The CDR3 reads CAWSGGAGDNQPQHF. CDR3 DNA: TGTGCCTGGAGCGGGGGGGCAGGGGACAATCAGCCCCAGCATTTT.

This chain links TRBV2 with TRBJ2-1; 7 bases line up with TRBD2. The trim removed 7 bases at V and 10 bases at J, leaving 13 bases unmatched. From germline, CDR1 is SNHLY and CDR2 FYNNEI. The CDR3 is 14 residues long. CDR3 bases: TGTGCCAGCACCTTAACCGGGTCCGGGGGGGAGCAGTTCTTC. It yields the protein CASTLTGSGGEQFF.

The chain employs TRBV30 and TRBJ2-7; 8 nucleotides match TRBD1. The CDR3 consists of 12 residues. CDR1 is GTSNPN, CDR2 SVGIG, per germline (reference sequence). V lost 4 bases and J lost 3; bases outside the gene matches: 2. The CDR3 sequence is CAWTTGGYEQYF. The CDR3 DNA reads as TGTGCCTGGACAACAGGGGGCTACGAGCAGTACTTC.

CDR3 coding DNA: TGTGCCAGCAGCGAGGACAGCATGGGAGAGCAGTACTTC. This sequence encodes CASSEDSMGEQYF. V is TRBV28 and J is TRBJ2-7, with a tentative D call TRBD1 (6 bases). Germline loops: CDR1 MDHEN, CDR2 SYDVKM. The CDR3 has 13 residues. Trimming removed 6 bases at V and 7 bases at J, with 16 bases between.

CDR3 sequence reads: CASSLGSGRSDTQYF. The CDR3 nucleotides read TGTGCCAGCAGCTTGGGGTCTGGGCGTTCAGATACGCAGTATTTT. The chain carries TRBV5-4 and TRBJ2-3, with no clear D. This CDR3 has 15 residues. Germline CDR1 SGHNT, CDR2 YYREEE (reference sequence). The V and J ends lost 0 bases and 4 bases respectively, with 12 bases between them.

The chain links TRBV30 to TRBJ1-4, with TRBD1 matching 7 bases. The CDR3 extends over 16 amino acids. After removal of 5 bases from V and 7 bases from J, the junction contained 16 bases not matched to a gene. In germline, CDR1 is GTSNPN, CDR2 SVGIG (reference sequence). CDR3 sequence: CAWAPKGGQGGEKLFF. The CDR3 DNA sequence: TGTGCCTGGGCTCCCAAAGGGGGCCAGGGTGGTGAAAAACTGTTTTTT.

This chain connects TRBV10-3 to TRBJ1-1; D possibly corresponds to TRBD1 (5 bases). CDR3 length equals 15 residues. CDR1 ENHRY and CDR2 SYGVKD come from the germline V gene. V was cut by 0 bases and J by 1 base, with 9 bases left in between. For the CDR3, the DNA is TGTGCCATCAGTGAGTCGGGGCAGCCGAACACTGAAGCTTTCTTT. Translation: CAISESGQPNTEAFF.

V and J are TRBV29-1 and TRBJ1-1; weak D call: TRBD1 (6 bases). V lost 6 bases and J 4 bases, leaving 12 bases between the germline ends. CDR1 SQVTM and CDR2 ANQGSEA come from the germline V gene. The CDR3 runs 12 residues. CDR3 sequence: CSVEQGITEAFF. The CDR3 nucleotides are TGCAGCGTCGAACAGGGAATCACTGAAGCTTTCTTT.

This chain links TRBV7-8 with TRBJ2-3; D is unclear. V was shortened by 0 bases and J by 2 bases, with 6 bases between the two germline ends. Germline CDR1 reads SGHVS; CDR2 reads FQNEAQ. The CDR3 runs to 14 residues. In DNA, the CDR3 is TGTGCCAGCAGCTTAGCGCTATTCACAGATACGCAGTATTTT. Translation gives CASSLALFTDTQYF.

V is TRBV27 and J is TRBJ2-7; a possible D gene is TRBD1 (5 bases). Looked up from germline, CDR1 is MNHEY and CDR2 is SMNVEV (reference sequence). CDR3 size: 14 residues. Trimming stripped 5 bases from V and 0 bases from J, with 11 bases between. The CDR3: CASSPKGDSYEQYF. The CDR3 region has the DNA TGTGCCAGCAGTCCTAAAGGGGACTCCTACGAGCAGTACTTC.

J is TRBJ2-5 and V is TRBV5-4; no definite D call. This CDR3 spans 15 amino acids. With 4 bases removed from V and 5 bases from J, the gap between germline ends came to 18 bases. Germline CDR1 SGHNT, CDR2 YYREEE (reference sequence). The CDR3 loop reads CASSRFEVDTETQYF. The CDR3 coding sequence is TGTGCCAGCAGCCGTTTTGAAGTAGATACGGAGACCCAGTACTTC.

J is TRBJ1-2 and V is TRBV5-1; a possible D gene is TRBD1 (5 bases). Germline-derived CDR1 and CDR2 are SGHRS and YFSETQ. The CDR3 runs 16 residues. V lost 3 bases and J lost 8, with 23 bases in between. The DNA for the CDR3 is TGCGCCAGCAGCTCGGGGGGGAACATACTCGGCAGGGGCTACACCTTC. Protein sequence: CASSSGGNILGRGYTF.

The chain carries TRBV9 and TRBJ2-5; 7 nucleotides line up with TRBD2. CDR3 length: 14 amino acids. Germline V gives CDR1 SGDLS, CDR2 YYNGEE. V lost 0 bases, J lost 2 bases, and 1 base stayed unmatched. DNA of the CDR3: TGTGCCAGCAGCGTAGGGGGGGGGCAAGAGACCCAGTACTTC. Encoded protein: CASSVGGGQETQYF. Combining the CDR3 with reference TRBV9 and TRBJ2-5 gives the whole variable domain DSGVTQTPKHLITATGQRVTLRCSPRSGDLSVYWYQQSLDQGLQFLIQYYNGEERAKGNILERFSAQQFPDLHSELNLSSLELGDSALYFCASSVGGGQETQYFGPGTRLLVL.

J is TRBJ1-2 and V is TRBV19, with a possible D match to TRBD1 (5 bases). CDR1 and CDR2 from the germline V gene are LNHDA and SQIVND (reference sequence). Trimming stripped 5 bases from V and 6 bases from J, with 16 bases between. The CDR3 is made up of 14 amino acids. The CDR3 bases are TGTGCCAGTAGTTTAGGGGAGATCAGGAATGGCTACACCTTC. This codes for CASSLGEIRNGYTF. Drawing the rest from reference TRBV19 and TRBJ1-2, the complete variable domain is DGGITQSPKYLFRKEGQNVTLSCEQNLNHDAMYWYRQDPGQGLRLIYYSQIVNDFQKGDIAEGYSVSREKKESFPLTVTSAQKNPTAFYLCASSLGEIRNGYTFGSGTRLTVV.

The chain combines TRBV6-5 with TRBJ1-3, with D perhaps TRBD1 (5 bases). There are 15 residues in the CDR3. In germline, CDR1 is MNHEY, CDR2 SVGAGI. With 2 bases removed from V and 4 bases from J, the gap between germline ends came to 12 bases. CDR3 in DNA: TGTGCCAGCAGTTACGGGGCAGTTCGGGGAAACACCATATATTTT. Translating gives CASSYGAVRGNTIYF.

The chain joins TRBV28 to TRBJ1-4; 7 bases align to TRBD1. The CDR3 has 16 residues. Losses at the gene ends were 7 bases for V and 4 bases for J; bases not matched to a gene: 12. Germline V CDR1 and CDR2: MDHEN, SYDVKM. CDR3 loop: CASTPGGGAGNEKLFF. Here the CDR3 DNA reads TGTGCCAGCACGCCGGGAGGGGGCGCGGGTAATGAAAAACTGTTTTTT.

The chain links TRBV10-3 to TRBJ1-1, with 7 bases that match TRBD1. This CDR3 is built from 14 residues. The V and J ends lost 4 bases and 1 base, in that order; junction bases with no gene match: 3. Germline V lookup: CDR1 ENHRY, CDR2 SYGVKD. The CDR3: CAISGGQSNTEAFF. The CDR3, as DNA: TGTGCCATCAGTGGGGGACAGTCGAACACTGAAGCTTTCTTT.